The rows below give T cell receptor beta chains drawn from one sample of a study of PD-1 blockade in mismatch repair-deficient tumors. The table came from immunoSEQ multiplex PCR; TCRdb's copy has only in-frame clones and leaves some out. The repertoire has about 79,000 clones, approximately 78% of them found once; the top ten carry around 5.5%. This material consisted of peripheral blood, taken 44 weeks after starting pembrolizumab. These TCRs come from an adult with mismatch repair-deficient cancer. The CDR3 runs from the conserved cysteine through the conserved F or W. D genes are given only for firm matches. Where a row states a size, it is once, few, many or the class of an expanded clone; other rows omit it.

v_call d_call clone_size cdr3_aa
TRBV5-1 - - CASRRAEGSYEQYF
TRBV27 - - CASSQRAPGPYNEQFF
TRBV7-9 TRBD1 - CASSLETGLKDTQYF
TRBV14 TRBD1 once CASSHQGARYGYTF
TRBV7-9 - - CASSSNQAFF
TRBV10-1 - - CASSESWRIDADTQYF
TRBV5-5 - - CASSLGGIDRTPYEQYF
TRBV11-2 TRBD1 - CASSKGTGLVYNEQFF
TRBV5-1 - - CASSSVLGGGEQFF
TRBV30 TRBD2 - CASGTSGYNEQFF
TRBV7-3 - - CASSHPGTEQFF
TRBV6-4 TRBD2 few CASSDSTSGSGELFF
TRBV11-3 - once CASSLLGSGSSNEQFF
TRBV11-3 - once CASSPIGSTDTQYF
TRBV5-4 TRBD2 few CASSFTGGPGTDTQYF
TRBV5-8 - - CASSELVADTQYF
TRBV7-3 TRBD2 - CASSLMASGRGADTQYF
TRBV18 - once CASSRGSTDTQYF
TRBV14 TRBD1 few CASRGTGPTGELFF
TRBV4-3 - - CASSQLYRGLQETQYF
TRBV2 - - CASSDGLDRGGSYNEQFF
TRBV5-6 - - CASSLGAGGNQPQHF
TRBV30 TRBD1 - CAWSVEGAAHGYTF
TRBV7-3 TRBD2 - CASSLMMASGTDTQYF
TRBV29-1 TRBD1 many CSVLKMGTGAYEQYF
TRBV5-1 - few CASRGDVGNTEAFF
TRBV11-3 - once CASSLGTSTGELFF
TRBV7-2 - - CASSLVQGTYEQYF
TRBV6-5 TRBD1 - CASKYRGSYEQYF
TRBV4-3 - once CASSQDQERKYTDTQYF
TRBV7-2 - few CASSLVREETQYF
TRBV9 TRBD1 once CASSVGDSWAPYEQYF
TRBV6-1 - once CASSEAGGSYGYTF
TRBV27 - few CASSLSVDYGYTF
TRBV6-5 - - CASSYGGTFYEQYF
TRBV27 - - CASSFLLSETQYF
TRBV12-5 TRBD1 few CASGLGQGVYQPQHF